This T cell receptor (beta chain) stems from a study of T-cell reconstitution after alpha-beta-depleted transplantation in children (dated by TCRdb to the mid-2010s). Context from the whole study: Using TCR repertoire profiling, the study followed T-cell immune reconstitution in a quantitative way in children after TCRalphabeta/CD19-depleted allogeneic hematopoietic cell transplantation.

This clonotype occurred a few times. Its antigen target is currently unknown. Base qualities are not at hand, and no much larger clone is one base apart. Taken from cysteine to phenylalanine, the CDR3 has 20 residues. Only the CDR3 part of the read is kept: 60 bases, read in frame from the first base. The junction shows trimming of 0 bases on V and 2 bases on J, plus 25 bases between the germline ends. The germline V gene yields SGHRS for CDR1 and YFSETQ for CDR2. Preparation of the library involved PCR. Sequencer: Illumina HiSeq 2500. Molecular barcoding was employed in the preparation of TCR libraries, with unique molecular identifiers being used to normalize TCRbeta repertoire quantification. In-frame beta chains were kept once TCRdb had trimmed the public reads at Q25 with fastp and called clones with MiXCR. Every entry covers one CDR3 protein and lists the most common genes and DNA from its rows. Across this sample there are some 300,000 distinct CDR3 sequences, with under 13% seen only once. 2% to 3% of the sample rests with the top ten.

This TCR was sampled from a human donor who donated a stem cell graft to a child with acute lymphoblastic leukemia. The material was PBMCs from the stem cell graft donor, obtained from the stem cell graft. The V and J segments used are TRBV5-1 and TRBJ2-3; too little of a D gene remains to name it. The bases read TGCGCCAGCAGCTTGGCCGGATGGATGGGTGTGGGCTTCATCACAGATACGCAGTATTTT. It encodes CASSLAGWMGVGFITDTQYF.